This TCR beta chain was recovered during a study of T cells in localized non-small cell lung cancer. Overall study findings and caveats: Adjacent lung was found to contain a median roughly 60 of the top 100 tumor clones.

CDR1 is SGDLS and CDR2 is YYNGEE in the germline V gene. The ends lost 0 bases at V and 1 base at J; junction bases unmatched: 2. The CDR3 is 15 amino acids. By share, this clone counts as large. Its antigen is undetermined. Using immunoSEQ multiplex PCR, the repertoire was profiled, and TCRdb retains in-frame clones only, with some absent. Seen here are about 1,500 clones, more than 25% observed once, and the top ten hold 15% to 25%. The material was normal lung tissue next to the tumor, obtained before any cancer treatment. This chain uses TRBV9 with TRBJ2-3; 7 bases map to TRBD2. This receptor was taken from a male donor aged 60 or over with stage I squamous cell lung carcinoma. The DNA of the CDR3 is TGTGCCAGCAGCGTAGATGCGGGGGGCACAGATACGCAGTATTTT. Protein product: CASSVDAGGTDTQYF.